This T cell receptor beta chain stems from a study of patients and donors after allogeneic stem cell transplantation. In its sample, this clonotype was seen a few times. This CDR3 comprises 11 residues. Germline assignment: CDR1 DFQATT and CDR2 SNEGSKA (reference sequence). TCRdb processed the RT-PCR reads anew with MiXCR; each CDR3 protein has one entry. The sample shows about 160,000 distinct CDR3 sequences, approximately 22% of them seen only once. The chain carries TRBV20-1 and TRBJ1-1, with D maybe TRBD1 (5 bases). This clonotype originated in a human donor who was either an allogeneic HSCT recipient or a stem cell or donor lymphocyte infusion donor (not recorded which). It is not recorded whose cells these are; they may come from a transplant donor. Sequencing was done on a sample of blood, either unsorted or a sorted T cell fraction (not recorded which). The CDR3 DNA sequence: TGCAGGCCAGATGGGGGGACTGAAGCTTTCTTT. Protein product: CRPDGGTEAFF.